A selection of T cell receptor beta chains follows, all from one sample in a study of immune cell composition in non-small cell lung cancer. Here immunoSEQ multiplex PCR was the method, and the copy in TCRdb shows in-frame clones only, minus some. Here the sample spans about 2,700 clones, about four fifths being singletons. The specimen was lung tumor tissue. These receptors originate from a human donor with non-small cell lung cancer. Each CDR3 is given with its conserved first and last residue.

TRBV19	TRBJ2-7	13	CASREDREHEQYF
TRBV5-1	TRBJ1-1	15	CASRAGQGENTEAFF
TRBV11-1	TRBJ1-1	14	CASSLGEMGAEAFF
TRBV4-1	TRBJ2-7	13	CASSQEMRDEQYF
TRBV6-5	TRBJ2-1	14	CASQRGGPLNEQFF
TRBV9	TRBJ1-4	15	CASSYDSAPNEKLFF
TRBV10-2	.	13	CASSDYRVYEQYF
TRBV10-1	TRBJ2-7	14	CASSERRDGSKQYF
TRBV11-2	TRBJ2-1	16	CASSFSGGKTYNEQFF
TRBV11-2	TRBJ1-4	15	CASSLGTGFDEKLFF
TRBV27	TRBJ2-1	17	CASSPILAGGPYNEQFF
TRBV19	TRBJ2-2	14	CASSILSTSGELFF
TRBV5-1	TRBJ1-4	15	CASSSTGNPNEKLFF
TRBV4-2	TRBJ2-3	16	CASSKAERGPSDTQYF
TRBV10-3	TRBJ1-1	18	CAISDDRGPYSGDTEAFF
TRBV7-9	TRBJ2-5	16	CASSPGLAGVRETQYF
TRBV7-2	TRBJ2-5	14	CASSFFVERETQYF
TRBV5-6	TRBJ2-5	14	CASSKTGPGETQYF
TRBV7-3	TRBJ1-1	16	CASSPARQGAGTEAFF
TRBV4-3	TRBJ2-2	15	CASSQDQGRNGELFF
TRBV2	TRBJ1-2	15	CASSPWAVTNYGYTF
TRBV21-1	TRBJ1-1	15	CASSKKPVGQAEAFF
TRBV30	TRBJ1-2	12	CAWTGGLYGYTF